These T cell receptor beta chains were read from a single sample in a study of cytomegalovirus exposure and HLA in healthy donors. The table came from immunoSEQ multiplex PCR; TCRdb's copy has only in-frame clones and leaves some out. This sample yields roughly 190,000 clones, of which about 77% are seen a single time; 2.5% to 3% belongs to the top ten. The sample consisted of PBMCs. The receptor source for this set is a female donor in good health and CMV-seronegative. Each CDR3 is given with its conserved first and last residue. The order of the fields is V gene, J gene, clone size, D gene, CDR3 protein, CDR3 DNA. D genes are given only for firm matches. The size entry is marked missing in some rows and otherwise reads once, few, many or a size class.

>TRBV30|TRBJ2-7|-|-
CAWARNMGLEQYF
TGTGCCTGGGCCCGTAATATGGGACTCGAGCAGTACTTC
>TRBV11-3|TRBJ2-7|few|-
CASKPSGTNYEQYF
TGTGCCAGCAAGCCCTCCGGGACAAACTACGAGCAGTACTTC
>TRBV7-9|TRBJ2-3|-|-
CASSLDRYPQYF
TGTGCCAGCAGCTTAGACAGGTACCCGCAGTATTTT
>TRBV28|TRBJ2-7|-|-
CASAGPRYEQYF
TGTGCCTCGGCGGGCCCGCGTTACGAGCAGTACTTC
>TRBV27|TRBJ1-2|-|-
CASSLTAGVGGYTF
TGTGCCAGCAGTTTAACAGCAGGGGTGGGTGGCTACACCTTC
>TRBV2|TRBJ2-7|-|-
CASLQVGGYEQYF
TGTGCCAGTTTACAGGTGGGGGGATACGAGCAGTACTTC
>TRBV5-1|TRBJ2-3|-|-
CASSLALAGRIDTQYF
TGCGCCAGCAGCTTGGCTTTGGCAGGTCGAATAGATACGCAGTATTTT
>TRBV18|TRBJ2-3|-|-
CASSPRGTFSTDTQYF
TGTGCCAGCTCACCGCGAGGGACTTTTAGCACAGATACGCAGTATTTT
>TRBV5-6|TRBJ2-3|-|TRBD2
CASSSLLAGGLPDTQYF
TGTGCCAGCAGCTCCCTACTAGCGGGAGGCCTCCCAGATACGCAGTATTTT
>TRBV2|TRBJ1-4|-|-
CASSEFGGSEKLFF
TGTGCCAGCAGTGAATTTGGGGGCTCTGAAAAACTGTTTTTT
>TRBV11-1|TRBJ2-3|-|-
CASSSRLKDTQYF
TGTGCCAGCAGCTCCCGACTGAAAGATACGCAGTATTTT
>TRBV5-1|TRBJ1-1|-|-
CASSLTSPNTEAFF
TGCGCCAGCAGCTTGACAAGTCCTAACACTGAAGCTTTCTTT
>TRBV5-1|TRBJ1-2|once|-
CASSPTSNYGYTF
TGCGCCAGCAGTCCGACATCTAACTATGGCTACACCTTC
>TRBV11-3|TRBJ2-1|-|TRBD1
CASSSRLGDRGYNEQFF
TGTGCCAGCAGCTCCCGATTAGGGGACAGGGGCTACAATGAGCAGTTCTTC
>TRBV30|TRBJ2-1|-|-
CAWSRPPGEQFF
TGTGCCTGGAGCAGGCCCCCAGGTGAGCAGTTCTTC
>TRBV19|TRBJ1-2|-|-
CASSIVAGVTHGYTF
TGTGCCAGTAGTATAGTAGCGGGGGTCACGCATGGCTACACCTTC
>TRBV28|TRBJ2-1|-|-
CASSLWEGANEQFF
TGTGCCAGCAGCTTATGGGAGGGGGCCAATGAGCAGTTCTTC
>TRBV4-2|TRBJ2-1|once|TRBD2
CASRGSGTSGEQFF
TGTGCCAGCAGGGGATCCGGGACTAGTGGCGAGCAGTTCTTC
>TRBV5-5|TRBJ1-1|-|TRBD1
CASSSNRGWDTEAFF
TGTGCCAGCAGCTCAAACAGGGGCTGGGACACTGAAGCTTTCTTT
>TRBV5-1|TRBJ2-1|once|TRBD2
CASSQGLAVHSYNEQFF
TGCGCCAGCAGCCAGGGACTAGCGGTCCACTCCTACAATGAGCAGTTCTTC
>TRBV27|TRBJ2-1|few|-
CASSMRQSYNEQFF
TGTGCCAGCAGTATGAGACAGTCTTACAATGAGCAGTTCTTC
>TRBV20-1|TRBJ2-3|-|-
CSAGHTDTQYF
TGCAGTGCTGGGCACACAGATACGCAGTATTTT
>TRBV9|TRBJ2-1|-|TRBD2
CASSVGGLAVYNEQFF
TGTGCCAGCAGCGTAGGGGGACTAGCGGTTTACAATGAGCAGTTCTTC
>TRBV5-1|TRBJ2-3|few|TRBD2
CASSWGLAGGPPTRTDTQYF
TGCGCCAGCAGCTGGGGACTAGCGGGGGGTCCACCGACTCGCACAGATACGCAGTATTTT
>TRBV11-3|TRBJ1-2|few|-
CASRGGTFGSYGYTF
TGTGCCAGCAGGGGAGGGACGTTCGGGTCCTATGGCTACACCTTC
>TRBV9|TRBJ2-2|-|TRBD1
CASNQGDRVSGELFF
TGTGCCAGCAACCAAGGAGACAGGGTATCCGGGGAGCTGTTTTTT
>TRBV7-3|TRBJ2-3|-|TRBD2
CASSSGGFMDTQYF
TGTGCCAGCAGCTCGGGAGGATTTATGGATACGCAGTATTTT
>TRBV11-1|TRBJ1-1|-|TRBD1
CASRDDRGGAFF
TGTGCCAGCAGGGACGACAGGGGAGGCGCTTTCTTT
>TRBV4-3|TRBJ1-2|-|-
CASSQDGGRLSGYTF
TGCGCCAGCAGCCAAGACGGGGGGCGCTTGTCTGGCTACACCTTC